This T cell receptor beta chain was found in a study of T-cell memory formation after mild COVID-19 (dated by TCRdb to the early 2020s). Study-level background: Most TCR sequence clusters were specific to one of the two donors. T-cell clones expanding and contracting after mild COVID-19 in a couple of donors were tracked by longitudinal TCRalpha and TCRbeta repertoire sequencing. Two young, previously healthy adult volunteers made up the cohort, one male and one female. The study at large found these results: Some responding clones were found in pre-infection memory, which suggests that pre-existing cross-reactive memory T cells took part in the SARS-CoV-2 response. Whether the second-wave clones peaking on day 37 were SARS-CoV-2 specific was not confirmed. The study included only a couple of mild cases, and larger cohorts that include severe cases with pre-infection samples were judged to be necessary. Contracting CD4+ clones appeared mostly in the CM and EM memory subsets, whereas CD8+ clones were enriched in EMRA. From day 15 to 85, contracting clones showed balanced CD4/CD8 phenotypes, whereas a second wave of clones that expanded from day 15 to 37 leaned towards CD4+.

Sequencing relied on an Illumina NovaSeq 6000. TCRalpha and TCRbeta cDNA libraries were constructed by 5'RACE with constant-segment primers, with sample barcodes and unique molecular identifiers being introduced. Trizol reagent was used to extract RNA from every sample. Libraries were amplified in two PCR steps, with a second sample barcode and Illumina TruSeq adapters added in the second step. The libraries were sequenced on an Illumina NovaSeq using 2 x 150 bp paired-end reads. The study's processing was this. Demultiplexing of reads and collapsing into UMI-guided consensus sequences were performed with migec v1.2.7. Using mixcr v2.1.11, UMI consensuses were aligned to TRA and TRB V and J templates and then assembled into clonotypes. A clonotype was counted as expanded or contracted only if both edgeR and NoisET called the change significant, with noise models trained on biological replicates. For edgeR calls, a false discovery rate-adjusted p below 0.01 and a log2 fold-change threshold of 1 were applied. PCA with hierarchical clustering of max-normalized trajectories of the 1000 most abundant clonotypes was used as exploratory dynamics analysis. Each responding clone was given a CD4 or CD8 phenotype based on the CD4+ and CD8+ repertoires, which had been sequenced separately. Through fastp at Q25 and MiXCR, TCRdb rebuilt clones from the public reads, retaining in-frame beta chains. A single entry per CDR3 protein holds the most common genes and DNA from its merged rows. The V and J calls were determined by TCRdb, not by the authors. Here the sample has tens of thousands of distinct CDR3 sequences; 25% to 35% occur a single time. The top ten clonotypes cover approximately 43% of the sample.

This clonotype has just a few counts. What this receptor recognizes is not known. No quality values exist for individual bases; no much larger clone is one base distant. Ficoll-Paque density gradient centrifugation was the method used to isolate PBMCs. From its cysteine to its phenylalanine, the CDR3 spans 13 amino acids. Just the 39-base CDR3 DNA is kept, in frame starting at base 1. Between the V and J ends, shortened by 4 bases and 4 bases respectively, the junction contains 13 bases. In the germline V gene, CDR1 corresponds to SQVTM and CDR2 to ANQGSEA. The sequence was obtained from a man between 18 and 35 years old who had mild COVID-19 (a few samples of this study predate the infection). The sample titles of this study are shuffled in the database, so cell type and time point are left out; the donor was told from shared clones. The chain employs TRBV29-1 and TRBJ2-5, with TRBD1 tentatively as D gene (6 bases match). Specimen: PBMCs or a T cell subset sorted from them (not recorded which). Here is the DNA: TGCAGCGTTGCGGCAGGGGAGAGAGAGACCCAGTACTTC. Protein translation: CSVAAGERETQYF.